Below are 5 T cell receptor beta chains sequenced from a single sample in a study of blood T cell repertoires in COVID-19. The assay was immunoSEQ multiplex PCR, and TCRdb's table has in-frame clones only and misses some. The sample shows approximately 360,000 clones, around 87% of them seen only once. Sequencing was done on a sample of PBMCs or T cells enriched from blood (not recorded which). These receptors were taken from a man in his forties in a cohort exposed to, infected with or recovered from COVID-19 (not recorded which).

This rearrangement joins TRBV4-1 to TRBJ2-7; tentatively, D is TRBD2 (5 bases). Trimming removed 4 bases at V and 0 bases at J, with 13 bases between. Germline V CDR1 and CDR2: MGHRA, YSYEKL. CDR3 length equals 15 residues. The CDR3 spells CASSPKTGSSYEQYF. The CDR3 nucleotides are TGCGCCAGCAGCCCCAAGACGGGGTCCTCCTACGAGCAGTACTTC.

The rearrangement links TRBV12-3 or TRBV12-4 to TRBJ1-6; maybe TRBD1 (6 bases). The CDR3 sequence is 13 residues long. The V end lost 2 bases, the J end lost 7 bases, and 6 bases lay between the germline ends. The CDR3 sequence: CASSLQGNSPLHF. CDR3 sequence (DNA): TGTGCCAGCAGTTTACAGGGGAATTCACCCCTCCACTTT.

This sequence joins TRBV27 and TRBJ2-1, with TRBD2 matching 13 bases. The CDR3 runs to 17 residues. Per germline, CDR1 MNHEY and CDR2 SMNVEV (reference sequence). Germline trimming cut 5 bases from V and 7 bases from J; bases unmatched to any gene: 11. In DNA form, the CDR3 reads TGTGCCAGCAGTCCGAGACTAGCGGGAGGTAGTGGGAATGAGCAGTTCTTC. Translated: CASSPRLAGGSGNEQFF.

A word on this clone: The same CDR3 also results from other DNA sequences found in this sample. The J gene is TRBJ1-1, the V gene TRBV5-1, with 9 bases identical to TRBD1. The J segment lost 5 bases and the V segment lost 4 bases, leaving 6 bases of the junction unmatched. This CDR3 comprises 14 residues. CDR1 and CDR2 from the germline V gene are SGHRS and YFSETQ. This CDR3 reads CASSPGQGETEAFF. The CDR3 region has the DNA TGCGCCAGCAGCCCGGGACAGGGAGAGACTGAAGCTTTCTTT.

The chain joins TRBV5-4 to TRBJ2-6; no clear D gene. Trimming took 3 bases from V and 4 from J, leaving 11 bases between them. The germline V gene has CDR1 SGHNT and CDR2 YYREEE (reference sequence). This CDR3 has 15 amino acids. The CDR3 region has the DNA TGTGCCAGCAGCTACGCCAGGTCCGGGGCCAACGTCCTGACTTTC. Its protein product is CASSYARSGANVLTF.